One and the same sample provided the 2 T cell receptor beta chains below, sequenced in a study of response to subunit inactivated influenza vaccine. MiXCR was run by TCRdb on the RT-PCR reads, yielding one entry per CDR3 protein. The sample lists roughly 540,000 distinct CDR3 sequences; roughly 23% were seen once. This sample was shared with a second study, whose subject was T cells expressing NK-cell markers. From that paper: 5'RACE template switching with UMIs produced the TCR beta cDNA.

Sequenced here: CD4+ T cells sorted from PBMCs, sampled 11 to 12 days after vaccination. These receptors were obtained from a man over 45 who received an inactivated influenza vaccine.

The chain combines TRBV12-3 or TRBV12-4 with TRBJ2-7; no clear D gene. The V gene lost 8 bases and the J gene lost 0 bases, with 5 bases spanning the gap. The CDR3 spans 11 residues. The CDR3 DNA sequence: TGTGCCAGCGGTAACTCCTACGAGCAGTACTTC. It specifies CASGNSYEQYF.

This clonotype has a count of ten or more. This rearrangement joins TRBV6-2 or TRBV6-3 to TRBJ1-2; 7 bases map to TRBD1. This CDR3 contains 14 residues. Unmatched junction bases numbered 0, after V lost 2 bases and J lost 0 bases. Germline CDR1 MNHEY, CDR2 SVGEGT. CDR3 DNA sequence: TGTGCCAGCAGTTACGGGACAGCTAACTATGGCTACACCTTC. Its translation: CASSYGTANYGYTF.